The clone carrying this TCR beta chain was picked up a small number of times. Antigen unknown. The data derive from a study of vaccination and CD4 T cells after COVID-19. For the study at large: Participants received two doses of either BNT162b2 or mRNA-1273 vaccine. In culture, cells were exposed to overlapping spike peptides from SARS-CoV-2, HCoV-NL63, HCoV-OC43 and HCoV-229E.

The V and J ends lost 0 bases and 2 bases respectively, with 13 bases between them. This CDR3 comprises 16 residues. Germline CDR1 MNHEY, CDR2 SMNVEV (reference sequence). Described treatment: approximately 10-day PBMC culture with coronavirus spike peptide pools or control peptides (ViraFEST assay). CD4+ T cells that came from the unexposed donor were collected before the COVID-19 pandemic (2011-2018). Oncomine TCR Beta short-read sequencing was applied to DNA from cultured CD4+ T cells. MiXCR, run by TCRdb on the PCR reads, gives a single entry per CDR3 protein. Of approximately 10,000 distinct CDR3 sequences in the sample, about a third were seen once.

The clonotype originates from a human donor in good health. The chain has TRBV27 and TRBJ1-2; a possible D gene is TRBD1 (5 bases). The specimen was CD4+ T cells from blood, cultured in vitro. This chain's CDR3 is CASSLSWEGINYGYTF. The DNA for the CDR3 is TGTGCCAGCAGTTTATCCTGGGAGGGGATAAACTATGGCTACACCTTC.